These 22 T cell receptor beta chains came from one sample sequenced in a study of blood T cell repertoires in COVID-19. Profiled with immunoSEQ multiplex PCR; TCRdb holds only in-frame clones, not every one. Among around 56,000 clones listed, 81% were seen once. The sample comprised peripheral blood. These receptors came from an elderly woman with active or convalescent COVID-19.

The J gene is TRBJ1-6, the V gene TRBV25-1; 8 bases are a match to TRBD1. Trimming took 4 bases from V and 14 from J; bases not matched to a gene: 16. The germline CDR1 and CDR2 sequences are MGHDK and SYGVNS. This CDR3 region has 16 residues. The CDR3 nucleotides read TGTGCCAGCAGTGGGGAGGGACAGGAGATTCCGTGGGCCCTCCACTTT. Translated: CASSGEGQEIPWALHF.

The rearrangement joins TRBV6-1 to TRBJ1-3, with D tentatively TRBD1 (5 bases). Germline assignment: CDR1 MNHNS and CDR2 SASEGT. This CDR3 has 16 residues. V was shortened by 0 bases and J by 3 bases, with 12 bases between the two germline ends. CDR3 in DNA: TGTGCCAGCAGTGAAGCGCCGGGGGTCTATGGAAACACCATATATTTT. Translating gives CASSEAPGVYGNTIYF.

The rearrangement uses TRBV19 and TRBJ2-7; D possibly corresponds to TRBD2 (5 bases). Deletions cut 4 bases from V and 0 bases from J, with 13 bases between. The CDR3 has 15 residues. Germline-derived CDR1 and CDR2 are LNHDA and SQIVND (reference sequence). CDR3 protein: CASSTGLGSSYEQYF. Written as DNA, the CDR3 is TGTGCCAGTAGTACCGGCCTAGGGAGCTCCTACGAGCAGTACTTC. The full variable domain, rest sourced from reference TRBV19 and TRBJ2-7, is DGGITQSPKYLFRKEGQNVTLSCEQNLNHDAMYWYRQDPGQGLRLIYYSQIVNDFQKGDIAEGYSVSREKKESFPLTVTSAQKNPTAFYLCASSTGLGSSYEQYFGPGTRLTVT.

The gene calls are TRBV12-5 and TRBJ1-1; 7 bases agree with TRBD1. The CDR3 runs to 13 residues. Germline lookup yields CDR1 LGHNT and CDR2 FRNRAP. Losses at the gene ends were 9 bases for V and 1 base for J; bases not matched to a gene: 5. CDR3: CASYGQENTEAFF. The CDR3 DNA is TGTGCTAGCTATGGACAGGAGAACACTGAAGCTTTCTTT.

About this clone itself: The junction departs from the called germline gene at one end, perhaps through a read error. This sequence joins TRBV27 and TRBJ2-7; 11 nucleotides align to TRBD1. Germline CDR1 MNHEY, CDR2 SMNVEV (reference sequence). This CDR3 has 16 residues. In nucleotides, the CDR3 is TGTGCCAGCAGTCTATCCGGGACAGGGGGCTCCTACGAGCAGTACTTC. Translation gives CASSLSGTGGSYEQYF.

The chain joins TRBV7-3 to TRBJ2-1; D ambiguous. V shed 6 bases and J shed 8 bases, with 17 bases lying between them. Germline assignment: CDR1 SGHTA and CDR2 FQGTGA. The CDR3 is 14 amino acids. CDR3 loop: CASSPTLRSDEQFF. The CDR3, as DNA: TGTGCCAGCAGTCCTACTCTGAGGAGCGATGAGCAGTTCTTC.

The chain recombines TRBV5-1 with TRBJ2-2; 8 nucleotides align to TRBD2. The CDR3 is 16 amino acids. The germline CDR1 and CDR2 sequences are SGHRS and YFSETQ. Trimming at V came to 0 bases and at J to 2 bases, leaving 3 bases not matched to a gene. CDR3 sequence (DNA): TGCGCCAGCAGCTTGGCCACTAGCGGAAACACCGGGGAGCTGTTTTTT. Its translation is CASSLATSGNTGELFF. The whole variable domain, filled in from reference TRBV5-1 and TRBJ2-2, reads KAGVTQTPRYLIKTRGQQVTLSCSPISGHRSVSWYQQTPGQGLQFLFEYFSETQRNKGNFPGRFSGRQFSNSRSEMNVSTLELGDSALYLCASSLATSGNTGELFFGEGSRLTVL.

The gene calls are TRBV4-3 and TRBJ2-1; possible D gene TRBD2, 7 bases. The V gene lost 2 bases and the J gene lost 5 bases, with 22 bases spanning the gap. The length of the CDR3 is 18 residues. The germline CDR1 and CDR2 sequences are LGHNA and YSLEER. The CDR3 loop is CASSQQPSAGAGDNEQFF. The CDR3 DNA follows: TGCGCCAGCAGCCAACAACCCTCCGCGGGGGCCGGGGACAATGAGCAGTTCTTC.

The chain links TRBV18 to TRBJ1-5; D is possibly TRBD1 (5 bases). This CDR3 has 14 residues. V dropped 3 bases and J dropped 3 bases, with 9 bases sitting between them. The germline CDR1 and CDR2 sequences are KGHSH and LQKENI. The CDR3 sequence is CASSPTGVNQPQHF. The CDR3 bases are TGTGCCAGCTCACCCACAGGAGTCAATCAGCCCCAGCATTTT.

This clone was seen only a few times. The chain links TRBV2 to TRBJ1-1; 7 bases line up with TRBD1. With 6 bases clipped from V and 7 bases from J, the junction kept 8 bases outside the gene matches. This CDR3 region has 13 residues. Germline CDR1 reads SNHLY; CDR2 reads FYNNEI. The CDR3 sequence is CASRWDSRGEAFF. The CDR3 bases are TGTGCCAGCAGGTGGGACAGTCGGGGTGAAGCTTTCTTT.

This clone has only one observation. V is TRBV19 and J is TRBJ1-5, with a tentative D call TRBD1 (5 bases). Germline values: CDR1 LNHDA, CDR2 SQIVND (reference sequence). Trimming pared 9 bases from V and 5 bases from J, leaving 26 bases between. This CDR3 comprises 17 residues. Here the CDR3 reads CASGIGGSSGGDQPQHF. CDR3 coding DNA: TGTGCCAGCGGAATTGGAGGGTCCTCAGGAGGGGATCAGCCCCAGCATTTT.

The chain joins TRBV12-3 or TRBV12-4 to TRBJ2-7, with a weak D call TRBD2 (5 bases). The CDR3 sequence is 13 residues long. With 2 bases removed from V and 3 bases from J, the gap between germline ends came to 8 bases. CDR3 coding DNA: TGTGCCAGCAGTTTACTAGCCGGCTACGAGCAGTACTTC. Protein: CASSLLAGYEQYF.

This clone is a singleton in its sample. This sequence joins TRBV3-1 (or the pseudogene TRBV3-2) and TRBJ2-5, with 10 bases aligning to TRBD2. The germline gives CDR1 LGHDT, CDR2 YNNKEL (reference sequence). V was clipped by 0 bases and J by 8 bases; unmatched bases: 3. The CDR3 spans 14 residues. This chain's CDR3 is CASSQERTSGTQYF. DNA for the CDR3: TGTGCCAGCAGCCAAGAAAGGACTAGCGGTACCCAGTACTTC.

The rearrangement links TRBV6-5 to TRBJ2-1, with D perhaps TRBD1 (5 bases). The CDR3 spans 15 residues. The germline V gene encodes CDR1 MNHEY and CDR2 SVGAGI. V lost 6 bases and J lost 4, with 16 bases in between. The CDR3 DNA reads TGTGCCAGCAGAAGGGGCTTTGTTGAGTACAATGAGCAGTTCTTC. Protein sequence: CASRRGFVEYNEQFF.

This chain links TRBV4-2 with TRBJ1-2; 9 bases align to TRBD1. The CDR3 is made up of 19 amino acids. CDR1 and CDR2 from the germline V gene are LGHNA and YNFKEQ. V lost 0 bases and J lost 4; bases outside the gene matches: 15. The DNA for the CDR3 is TGTGCCAGCAGCCAAGAGCCTATTTGGACAGGGGATGTGGGCTATGGCTACACCTTC. As protein: CASSQEPIWTGDVGYGYTF.

This clone was picked up a small number of times. The chain links TRBV4-3 to TRBJ1-1, with 8 bases matching TRBD1. The germline gives CDR1 LGHNA, CDR2 YSLEER. V dropped 1 base and J dropped 10; count of bases not matched to a gene: 5. The CDR3 length is 13 residues. The CDR3 loop reads CASSQVQGARAFF. The CDR3 bases are TGCGCCAGCAGCCAAGTGCAGGGGGCTCGAGCTTTCTTT.

CDR3 in amino acids: CASSQDRATDTQYF. The CDR3 DNA sequence: TGTGCCAGCAGCCAGGACAGAGCCACAGATACGCAGTATTTT. V usage is TRBV14 and J usage is TRBJ2-3; TRBD1 might be the D (6 bases). CDR1 SGHDN and CDR2 FVKESK come from the germline V gene. V lost 3 bases and J lost 2, with 9 bases in between. The CDR3 contains 14 residues.

This clone was counted a few times. The V and J genes are TRBV25-1 and TRBJ1-1; unclear D gene. The CDR3 spans 12 residues. Deletions cut 8 bases from V and 2 bases from J, with 9 bases between. Germline-derived CDR1 and CDR2 are MGHDK and SYGVNS. This CDR3 reads CASASVNTEAFF. The CDR3 region has the DNA TGTGCCAGCGCGTCGGTAAACACTGAAGCTTTCTTT.

This chain joins TRBV20-1 and TRBJ2-7, with 9 bases matching TRBD1. The CDR3 is made up of 11 amino acids. Germline CDR1 reads DFQATT; CDR2 reads SNEGSKA (reference sequence). V dropped 8 bases and J dropped 5; count of bases not matched to a gene: 4. The CDR3 nucleotides read TGCAGTCCGGGACAGGGAAACGAGCAGTACTTC. Protein product: CSPGQGNEQYF.

The chain couples TRBV5-4 to TRBJ2-7; D is uncertain. Trimming cost V 2 bases and J 4 bases, with 7 bases left between them. Germline lookup yields CDR1 SGHNT and CDR2 YYREEE (reference sequence). This CDR3 has 12 residues. CDR3 DNA: TGTGCCAGCAGCTTTTCGGGTTACGAGCAGTACTTC. This gives the protein CASSFSGYEQYF.

This clone was detected only a few times. This chain uses TRBV20-1 with TRBJ2-7; D is uncertain. The CDR3 runs 11 residues. Looked up from germline, CDR1 is DFQATT and CDR2 is SNEGSKA (reference sequence). In DNA, the CDR3 is TGCAGCACGTCTAGTAACTACGAGCAGTACTTC. Its translation: CSTSSNYEQYF.

The chain couples TRBV18 to TRBJ2-7; the D gene is possibly TRBD1 (6 bases). The CDR3 is made up of 13 amino acids. Trimming took 2 bases from V and 3 from J, leaving 8 bases between them. Germline V CDR1 and CDR2: KGHSH, LQKENI. The CDR3 loop reads CASSPGQSYEQYF. CDR3 bases: TGTGCCAGCTCACCAGGACAGAGCTACGAGCAGTACTTC.